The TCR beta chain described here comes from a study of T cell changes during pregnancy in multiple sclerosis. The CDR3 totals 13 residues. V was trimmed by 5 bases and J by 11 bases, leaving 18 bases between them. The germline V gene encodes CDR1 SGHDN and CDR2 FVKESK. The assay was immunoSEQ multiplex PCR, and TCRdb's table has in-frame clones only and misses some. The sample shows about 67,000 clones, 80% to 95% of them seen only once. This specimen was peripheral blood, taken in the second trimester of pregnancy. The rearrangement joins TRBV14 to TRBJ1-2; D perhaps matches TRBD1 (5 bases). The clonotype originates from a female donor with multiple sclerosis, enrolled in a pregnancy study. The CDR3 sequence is CASSSHLQGGYTF. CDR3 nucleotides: TGTGCCAGCAGCTCCCACCTGCAGGGTGGGTACACCTTC.